The rows below give T cell receptor beta chains drawn from one sample of a study of long-term antiretroviral therapy in people with HIV. The method was immunoSEQ multiplex PCR; TCRdb's version includes in-frame clones alone and lacks a portion of them. The sample lists some 31,000 clones; approximately 97% were seen once. This specimen consisted of unsorted PBMCs, obtained 6.9 years after starting antiretroviral therapy. All receptors come from a man under 40 with HIV. Each CDR3 is given with its conserved first and last residue. The D gene is left open where the match is weak. Only part of the rows carry a size: once, few, many, or a class if the clone is expanded.

J: TRBJ1-3; size: NA; D: TRBD1; V: TRBV4-1; CDR3: CASSQFIGQANTIYF; DNA: TGCGCCAGCAGCCAATTCATCGGACAGGCAAACACCATATATTTT
J: TRBJ1-5; size: NA; D: NA; V: TRBV19; CDR3: CASTPLGGAQPQHF; DNA: TGTGCCAGTACCCCCTTGGGGGGGGCTCAGCCCCAGCATTTT
J: TRBJ1-5; size: NA; D: NA; V: TRBV19; CDR3: CASSPSRGLFSNQPQHF; DNA: TGTGCCAGTAGCCCGAGCCGGGGCCTTTTTAGCAATCAGCCCCAGCATTTT
J: TRBJ2-7; size: once; D: TRBD2; V: TRBV13; CDR3: CASSLRSGGAREQYF; DNA: TGTGCCAGCAGCTTGAGAAGCGGGGGGGCGAGGGAGCAGTACTTC
J: TRBJ2-2; size: NA; D: TRBD2; V: TRBV4-2; CDR3: CASSGQRGGGTGELFF; DNA: TGTGCCAGCAGCGGTCAGCGGGGAGGTGGTACCGGGGAGCTGTTTTTT
J: TRBJ1-6; size: few; D: NA; V: TRBV9; CDR3: CASSVSRDDSPLHF; DNA: TGTGCCAGCAGCGTCTCGAGGGATGATTCACCCCTCCACTTT
J: TRBJ2-3; size: NA; D: TRBD1; V: TRBV4-2; CDR3: CASSQSARDRSTDTQYF; DNA: TGTGCCAGCAGCCAATCCGCCCGGGACAGGAGCACAGATACGCAGTATTTT
J: TRBJ2-2; size: NA; D: NA; V: TRBV6-6; CDR3: CASRRVSNTGELFF; DNA: TGTGCCAGCCGAAGGGTCTCGAACACCGGGGAGCTGTTTTTT
J: TRBJ2-1; size: NA; D: NA; V: TRBV7-6; CDR3: CASSFPPLLGGNEQFF; DNA: TGTGCCAGCAGCTTCCCTCCTCTCTTAGGGGGCAATGAGCAGTTCTTC
J: TRBJ1-4; size: NA; D: NA; V: TRBV11-2; CDR3: CASTGAETGGSPEKLFF; DNA: TGTGCCAGCACGGGTGCCGAGACTGGGGGTAGTCCCGAAAAACTGTTTTTT
J: TRBJ2-7; size: NA; D: NA; V: TRBV10-3; CDR3: CAISDLASSYEQYF; DNA: TGTGCCATCAGTGACTTAGCGAGCTCCTACGAGCAGTACTTC
J: TRBJ2-7; size: NA; D: TRBD1; V: TRBV6-1; CDR3: CASRVDRRPYEQYF; DNA: TGTGCCAGCAGGGTGGACAGGCGTCCCTACGAGCAGTACTTC
J: TRBJ1-1; size: NA; D: TRBD1; V: TRBV28; CDR3: CASSLTRGAGTEAFF; DNA: TGTGCCAGCAGTTTGACCAGGGGGGCGGGTACTGAAGCTTTCTTT
J: TRBJ2-3; size: NA; D: NA; V: TRBV7-9; CDR3: CASSFPRVWGPTDTQYF; DNA: TGTGCCAGCAGCTTTCCCCGCGTCTGGGGCCCCACAGATACGCAGTATTTT
J: TRBJ2-7; size: NA; D: NA; V: TRBV5-7; CDR3: CASSLAVDRSYEQYF; DNA: TGTGCCAGCAGCCTCGCGGTGGACAGATCCTACGAGCAGTACTTC
J: TRBJ1-2; size: NA; D: NA; V: TRBV27; CDR3: CASSSTGSISYGYTF; DNA: TGTGCCAGCAGTTCGACAGGTTCGATCTCTTATGGCTACACCTTC
J: TRBJ2-1; size: NA; D: NA; V: TRBV9; CDR3: CASSVSVNEQFF; DNA: TGTGCCAGCAGCGTATCCGTCAATGAGCAGTTCTTC
J: TRBJ1-6; size: NA; D: NA; V: TRBV19; CDR3: CASRGGWNSPLHF; DNA: TGTGCCAGTAGGGGGGGGTGGAATTCACCCCTCCACTTT
J: TRBJ2-7; size: NA; D: NA; V: TRBV11-2; CDR3: CASSLGGGYRAHSYEQYF; DNA: TGTGCCAGCAGCTTGGGTGGGGGATATCGGGCCCACTCCTACGAGCAGTACTTC
J: TRBJ2-7; size: NA; D: NA; V: TRBV5-8; CDR3: CASSTLRAYEQYF; DNA: TGTGCCAGCAGCACTCTCAGGGCCTACGAGCAGTACTTC
J: TRBJ1-2; size: NA; D: TRBD1; V: TRBV5-1; CDR3: CASAQTGNHYGYTF; DNA: TGCGCCAGCGCCCAGACAGGGAATCACTATGGCTACACCTTC
J: TRBJ1-5; size: NA; D: NA; V: TRBV6-1; CDR3: CASRLKHGGNQPQHF; DNA: TGTGCCAGCAGGCTGAAACATGGAGGCAATCAGCCCCAGCATTTT
J: TRBJ2-7; size: NA; D: NA; V: TRBV6-6; CDR3: CASNLGLLSYEQYF; DNA: TGTGCCAGCAATCTGGGACTTCTCTCCTACGAGCAGTACTTC
J: TRBJ2-7; size: NA; D: TRBD1; V: TRBV28; CDR3: CASKSDRGWYEQYF; DNA: TGTGCCAGCAAATCTGACAGGGGGTGGTACGAGCAGTACTTC
J: TRBJ2-3; size: NA; D: TRBD1; V: TRBV7-9; CDR3: CASSYLDRGEDTQYF; DNA: TGTGCCAGCAGCTACTTGGACAGGGGTGAGGATACGCAGTATTTT
J: TRBJ2-7; size: NA; D: TRBD2; V: TRBV18; CDR3: CASSPGGGYEQYF; DNA: TGTGCCAGCTCACCAGGGGGGGGATACGAGCAGTACTTC
J: TRBJ1-5; size: NA; D: TRBD1; V: TRBV7-2; CDR3: CASSSQGGQPQHF; DNA: TGTGCCAGCAGCTCCCAGGGGGGTCAGCCCCAGCATTTT
J: TRBJ2-3; size: NA; D: TRBD2; V: TRBV4-1; CDR3: CASSQGGGRAAADTQYF; DNA: TGCGCCAGCAGCCAAGGGGGCGGGAGGGCCGCCGCAGATACGCAGTATTTT
J: TRBJ1-4; size: NA; D: TRBD1; V: TRBV6-1; CDR3: CASSTGQGEKLFF; DNA: TGTGCCAGCAGTACGGGACAGGGAGAAAAACTGTTTTTT